A selection of T cell receptor beta chains follows, all from one sample in a study of cytomegalovirus exposure and HLA in healthy donors. The assay was immunoSEQ multiplex PCR, and TCRdb's table has in-frame clones only and misses some. Seen here are approximately 150,000 clones, about 79% observed once, and the top ten hold 5% to 7%. Material for sequencing was PBMCs. The source is a middle-aged man in good health and CMV-seropositive. The CDR3 runs from the conserved cysteine through the conserved F or W. The D gene is left open where the match is weak. Only some rows state a clone size, as once, few, many or a class for expanded clones.

J: TRBJ2-5
size: .
V: TRBV5-1
D: .
DNA: TGCGCCAGCAGCTTGGGTCAGGTGGGCGGGAAATCGTACTTC
CDR3: CASSLGQVGGKSYF

J: TRBJ2-3
size: .
V: TRBV4-1
D: TRBD2
DNA: TGCGCCAGCAGCGGTCGACTAGCGGGCCGAGATACGCAGTATTTT
CDR3: CASSGRLAGRDTQYF

J: TRBJ2-7
size: .
V: TRBV27
D: .
DNA: TGTGCCAGCAGTTTTCTTCGTGAGAGGAGCGAGCAGTACTTC
CDR3: CASSFLRERSEQYF

J: TRBJ2-2
size: few
V: TRBV6-4
D: .
DNA: TGTGCCAGCAGTGACGGGGGCCCAGCGGGAACCGGGGAGCTGTTTTTT
CDR3: CASSDGGPAGTGELFF

J: TRBJ2-6
size: .
V: TRBV7-3
D: .
DNA: TGTGCCAGCAGCCCGACAGCTACGAGCTCTGGGGCCAACGTCCTGACTTTC
CDR3: CASSPTATSSGANVLTF

J: TRBJ2-5
size: .
V: TRBV5-1
D: .
DNA: TGCGCCAGCAGCTCCGCGAAGAGGGCAGAGGAGACCCAGTACTTC
CDR3: CASSSAKRAEETQYF

J: TRBJ2-7
size: .
V: TRBV19
D: .
DNA: TGTGCCAGTAGTATAGGGGCAGCGGCATACGAGCAGTACTTC
CDR3: CASSIGAAAYEQYF

J: TRBJ2-7
size: .
V: TRBV6-5
D: TRBD2
DNA: TGTGCCAGCAGCGGGACTAGAGCTTCCTACGAGCAGTACTTC
CDR3: CASSGTRASYEQYF

J: TRBJ2-7
size: .
V: TRBV7-9
D: .
DNA: TGTGCCAGCAGCTTAACCGACTTATACTCCTACGAGCAGTACTTC
CDR3: CASSLTDLYSYEQYF

J: TRBJ1-2
size: few
V: TRBV18
D: .
DNA: TGTGCCAGCTCACCGGGGGGAAACTATGGCTACACCTTC
CDR3: CASSPGGNYGYTF

J: TRBJ2-2
size: .
V: TRBV7-3
D: .
DNA: TGTGCCAGCAGCTTATACGGGGTAGAGTACGGGGAGCTGTTTTTT
CDR3: CASSLYGVEYGELFF

J: TRBJ2-1
size: .
V: TRBV5-1
D: TRBD2
DNA: TGCGACCGCGACGGAGACAGGGGACTAGCGGGGGCCTACAATGAGCAGTTCTTC
CDR3: CDRDGDRGLAGAYNEQFF

J: TRBJ2-1
size: once
V: TRBV9
D: TRBD2
DNA: TGTGCCAGCAGCGTAGATGATCGGGCACTAGCGGGAGGAGGCGGTGAGCAGTTCTTC
CDR3: CASSVDDRALAGGGGEQFF

J: TRBJ2-4
size: .
V: TRBV11-2
D: TRBD2
DNA: TGTGCCAGCAGACCCCTAGCGGGAGTCGAAAACAGTCAGTACTTC
CDR3: CASRPLAGVENSQYF

J: TRBJ2-6
size: .
V: TRBV4-2
D: .
DNA: TGTGCCAGCAGTCGGGATCAGGGGTCAGGAGGCTCTGGGGCCAACGTCCTGACTTTC
CDR3: CASSRDQGSGGSGANVLTF

J: TRBJ2-1
size: .
V: TRBV2
D: TRBD2
DNA: TGTGCCAGCAGTGGACTAGCGGGCTTCTCCTACAATGAGCAGTTCTTC
CDR3: CASSGLAGFSYNEQFF

J: TRBJ2-2
size: .
V: TRBV28
D: TRBD2
DNA: TGTGCCAGCAGTTTAATTCGCGGGAGATTTGCGGAGCTGTTTTTT
CDR3: CASSLIRGRFAELFF

J: TRBJ2-7
size: .
V: TRBV11-2
D: TRBD1
DNA: TGTGCCAGCAGCAAAAACCTCGGGACAGAAGGCTACGAGCAGTACTTC
CDR3: CASSKNLGTEGYEQYF

J: TRBJ2-7
size: .
V: TRBV6-1
D: .
DNA: TGTGCCAGCAGACTACAGGTGAGGAGCTCCTACGAGCAGTACTTC
CDR3: CASRLQVRSSYEQYF

J: TRBJ2-2
size: .
V: TRBV6-4
D: .
DNA: TGTGCCAGCAGCGCTGCAGGCGGGGAAGTCGCCGGGGAGCTGTTTTTT
CDR3: CASSAAGGEVAGELFF

J: TRBJ2-7
size: few
V: TRBV19
D: TRBD2
DNA: TGTGCCAGTAGTGCTAGCGGGATGTCCTACGAGCAGTACTTC
CDR3: CASSASGMSYEQYF

J: TRBJ2-1
size: .
V: TRBV19
D: TRBD2
DNA: TGTGCCAGTAGTGGGCCTAGCGGAGGTTACAATGAGCAGTTCTTC
CDR3: CASSGPSGGYNEQFF

J: TRBJ2-7
size: once
V: TRBV6-1
D: TRBD1
DNA: TGTGCCAGCGGTAAAATGACAGGGGAGTACGAGCAGTACTTC
CDR3: CASGKMTGEYEQYF

J: TRBJ2-1
size: .
V: TRBV9
D: .
DNA: TGTGCCAGCAGCGTAGAAACGCAAACTTACAATGAGCAGTTCTTC
CDR3: CASSVETQTYNEQFF

J: TRBJ2-3
size: .
V: TRBV2
D: TRBD2
DNA: TGTGCCAGCAGTGAAGAGACTAGCGGGAACACAGATACGCAGTATTTT
CDR3: CASSEETSGNTDTQYF

J: TRBJ2-5
size: once
V: TRBV19
D: TRBD1
DNA: TGTGCCAGTAGTACCCAGGGGGCCTCTGGAGAGACCCAGTACTTC
CDR3: CASSTQGASGETQYF

J: TRBJ2-2
size: .
V: TRBV7-3
D: TRBD1
DNA: TGTGCCAGCAGCCTCGGGGACAGGGCCGGGGAGCTGTTTTTT
CDR3: CASSLGDRAGELFF

J: TRBJ1-2
size: few
V: TRBV5-6
D: TRBD1
DNA: TGTGCCAGCAGCTGGGACAGGGCATCCTTCGGCTACACCTTC
CDR3: CASSWDRASFGYTF

J: TRBJ1-1
size: .
V: TRBV5-1
D: .
DNA: TGCGCCAGCAGCCTACTCGAGGCACCAAAGGCTGAAGCTTTCTTT
CDR3: CASSLLEAPKAEAFF

J: TRBJ1-2
size: .
V: TRBV27
D: .
DNA: TGTGCCAGCAGTTTAAATAGTTTGGGGATACAGGCCTATGGCTACACCTTC
CDR3: CASSLNSLGIQAYGYTF

J: TRBJ2-4
size: once
V: TRBV5-1
D: TRBD2
DNA: TGCGCCAGCAGCTTGAGCGGGGTCCGGGACATTCAGTACTTC
CDR3: CASSLSGVRDIQYF

J: TRBJ2-5
size: .
V: TRBV15
D: .
DNA: TGTGCCACCAGCAGAGAAGACAAGACCCAGTACTTC
CDR3: CATSREDKTQYF

J: TRBJ2-7
size: .
V: TRBV4-1
D: TRBD1
DNA: TGCGCCAGCAGCCGAAGGGACAGGGCCTACGAGCAGTACTTC
CDR3: CASSRRDRAYEQYF

J: TRBJ2-7
size: .
V: TRBV5-1
D: TRBD2
DNA: TGCGCCAGCAGAATATTAGCGGGAGAAGTCCTCTACGAGCAGTACTTC
CDR3: CASRILAGEVLYEQYF

J: TRBJ2-7
size: .
V: TRBV6-5
D: .
DNA: TGTGCCAGCAGTTCCCGGCGGCGGGAAGGCGAGCAGTACTTC
CDR3: CASSSRRREGEQYF

J: TRBJ2-1
size: .
V: TRBV10-3
D: TRBD2
DNA: TGTGCCATCAGCACGGGGGGGCGTAACAATGAGCAGTTCTTC
CDR3: CAISTGGRNNEQFF

J: TRBJ2-3
size: .
V: TRBV2
D: TRBD1
DNA: TGTGCCAGCAGTAAGGGACAGGTGACAGATACGCAGTATTTT
CDR3: CASSKGQVTDTQYF

J: TRBJ2-7
size: .
V: TRBV6-5
D: .
DNA: TGTGCCAGCAGTTACAGCGGACTCAACTACGAGCAGTACTTC
CDR3: CASSYSGLNYEQYF

J: TRBJ1-5
size: .
V: TRBV6-5
D: .
DNA: TGTGCCAGCAGCGGACAGCCAGGGGAGCCCCAGCATTTT
CDR3: CASSGQPGEPQHF

J: TRBJ2-1
size: .
V: TRBV6-1
D: TRBD2
DNA: TGTGCCAGCAGTGAACCTATTAGGAGCGGGAGGCATGAGCAGTTCTTC
CDR3: CASSEPIRSGRHEQFF

J: TRBJ2-3
size: .
V: TRBV7-9
D: TRBD2
DNA: TGTGCCAGCAGCCTGGACCCGACTAGCGGGACCAGCACAGATACGCAGTATTTT
CDR3: CASSLDPTSGTSTDTQYF

J: TRBJ2-3
size: .
V: TRBV10-3
D: .
DNA: TGTGCCATCAGTGAGTCTATAGATACAGATACGCAGTATTTT
CDR3: CAISESIDTDTQYF

J: TRBJ2-5
size: .
V: TRBV6-5
D: TRBD2
DNA: TGTGCCAGCAGTCGACCCCCTGCGGGAGGAGAGACCCAGTACTTC
CDR3: CASSRPPAGGETQYF

J: TRBJ2-5
size: .
V: TRBV5-4
D: TRBD1
DNA: TGTGCCAGCAGCTTGGCCGGGTCAGGGGGTCGAGAGACCCAGTACTTC
CDR3: CASSLAGSGGRETQYF

J: TRBJ2-5
size: .
V: TRBV6-1
D: TRBD1
DNA: TGTGCCAGCGCGCAGGGACAGGGTGGAGAGACCCAGTACTTC
CDR3: CASAQGQGGETQYF

J: TRBJ2-7
size: .
V: TRBV28
D: .
DNA: TGTGCCAGCAGTAACGGGACACCCAGAACCTACGAGCAGTACTTC
CDR3: CASSNGTPRTYEQYF

J: TRBJ2-7
size: .
V: TRBV18
D: .
DNA: TGTGCCAGCTCACCTGCTACAGGGCGCCTTTCCTACGAGCAGTACTTC
CDR3: CASSPATGRLSYEQYF

J: TRBJ2-5
size: .
V: TRBV6-1
D: TRBD1
DNA: TGTGCCAGCAGTGAAGAGACAGGGGGCGCCGAGACCCAGTACTTC
CDR3: CASSEETGGAETQYF

J: TRBJ2-2
size: .
V: TRBV27
D: TRBD1
DNA: TGTGCCAGCACGGGACAGCTGAACACCGGGGAGCTGTTTTTT
CDR3: CASTGQLNTGELFF

J: TRBJ2-3
size: once
V: TRBV10-3
D: .
DNA: TGTGCCATCAGTGACAGGGCAGGAAGGGGGACAGATACGCAGTATTTT
CDR3: CAISDRAGRGTDTQYF

J: TRBJ2-2
size: .
V: TRBV21-1
D: .
DNA: TGTGCCAGCAGCAAAGAGGTTGAGGGTATCGGGACAGGGGATACCGGGGAGCTGTTTTTT
CDR3: CASSKEVEGIGTGDTGELFF

J: TRBJ1-4
size: .
V: TRBV6-6
D: TRBD1
DNA: TGTGCCAGCAGCCGCCCGAGTGGTCAGGGGGAAGAAAAACTGTTTTTT
CDR3: CASSRPSGQGEEKLFF

J: TRBJ2-5
size: .
V: TRBV7-3
D: TRBD2
DNA: TGTGCCAGCAGCCCTGGCGTAGCGGGAGGTTGGGAGACCCAGTACTTC
CDR3: CASSPGVAGGWETQYF